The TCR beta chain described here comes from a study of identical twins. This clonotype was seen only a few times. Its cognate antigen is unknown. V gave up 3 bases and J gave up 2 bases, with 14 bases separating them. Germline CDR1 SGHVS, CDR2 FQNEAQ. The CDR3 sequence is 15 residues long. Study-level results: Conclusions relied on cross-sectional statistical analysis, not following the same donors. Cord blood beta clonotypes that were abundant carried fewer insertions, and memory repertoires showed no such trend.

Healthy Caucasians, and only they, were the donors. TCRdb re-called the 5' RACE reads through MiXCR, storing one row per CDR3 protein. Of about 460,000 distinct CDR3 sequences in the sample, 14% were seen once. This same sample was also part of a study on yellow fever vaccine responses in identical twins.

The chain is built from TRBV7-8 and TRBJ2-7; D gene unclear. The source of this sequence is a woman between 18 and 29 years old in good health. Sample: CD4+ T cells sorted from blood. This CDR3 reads CASSLVPGQAYEQYF. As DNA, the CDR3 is TGTGCCAGCAGCTTGGTGCCGGGCCAAGCCTACGAGCAGTACTTC.